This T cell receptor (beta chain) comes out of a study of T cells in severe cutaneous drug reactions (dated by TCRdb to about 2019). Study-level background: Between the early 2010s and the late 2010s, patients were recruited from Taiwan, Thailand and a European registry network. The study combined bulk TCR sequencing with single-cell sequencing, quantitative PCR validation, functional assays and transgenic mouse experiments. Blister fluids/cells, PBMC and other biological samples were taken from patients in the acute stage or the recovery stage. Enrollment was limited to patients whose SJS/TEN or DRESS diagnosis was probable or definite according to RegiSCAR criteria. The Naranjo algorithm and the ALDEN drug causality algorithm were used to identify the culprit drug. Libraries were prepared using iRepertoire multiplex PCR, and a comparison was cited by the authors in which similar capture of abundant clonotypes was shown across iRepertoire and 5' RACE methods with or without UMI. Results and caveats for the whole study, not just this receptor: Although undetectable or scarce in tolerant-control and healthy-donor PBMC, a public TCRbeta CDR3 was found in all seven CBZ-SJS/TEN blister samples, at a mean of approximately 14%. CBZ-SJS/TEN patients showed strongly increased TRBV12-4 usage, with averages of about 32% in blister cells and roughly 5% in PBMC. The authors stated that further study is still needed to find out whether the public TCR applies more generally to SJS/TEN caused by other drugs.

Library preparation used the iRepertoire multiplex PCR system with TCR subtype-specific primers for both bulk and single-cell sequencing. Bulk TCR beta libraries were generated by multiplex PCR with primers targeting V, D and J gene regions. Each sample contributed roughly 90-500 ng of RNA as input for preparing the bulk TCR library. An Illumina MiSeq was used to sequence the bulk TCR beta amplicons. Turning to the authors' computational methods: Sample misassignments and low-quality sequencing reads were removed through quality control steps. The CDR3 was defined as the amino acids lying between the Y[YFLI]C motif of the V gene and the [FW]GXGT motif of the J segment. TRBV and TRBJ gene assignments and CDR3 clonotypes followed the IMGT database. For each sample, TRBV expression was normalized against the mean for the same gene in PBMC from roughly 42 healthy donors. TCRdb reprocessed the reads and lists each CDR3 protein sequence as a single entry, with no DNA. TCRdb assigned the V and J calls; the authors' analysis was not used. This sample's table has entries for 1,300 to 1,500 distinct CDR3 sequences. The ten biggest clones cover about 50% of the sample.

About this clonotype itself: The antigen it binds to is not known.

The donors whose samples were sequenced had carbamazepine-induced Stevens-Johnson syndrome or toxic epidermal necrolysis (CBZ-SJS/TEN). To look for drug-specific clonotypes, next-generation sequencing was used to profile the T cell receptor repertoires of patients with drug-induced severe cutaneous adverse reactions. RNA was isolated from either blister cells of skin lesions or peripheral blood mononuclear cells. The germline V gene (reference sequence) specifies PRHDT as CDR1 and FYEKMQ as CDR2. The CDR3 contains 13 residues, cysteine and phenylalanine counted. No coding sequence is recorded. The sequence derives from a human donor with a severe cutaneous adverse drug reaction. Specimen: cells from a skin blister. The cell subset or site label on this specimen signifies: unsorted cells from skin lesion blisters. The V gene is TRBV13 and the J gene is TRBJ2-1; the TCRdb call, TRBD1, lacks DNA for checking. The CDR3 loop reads CASSWDRNNEQFF.